The 32 T cell receptor beta chains below were found in one sample sequenced in a study of tumour-infiltrating T cells in Burkitt lymphoma. Here immunoSEQ multiplex PCR was the method, and the copy in TCRdb shows in-frame clones only, minus some. The table records some 1,100 clones, approximately 40% of them present only once. Specimen: tumor tissue. These receptors all come from a human donor with Burkitt lymphoma.

This chain connects TRBV19 to TRBJ2-5, with D possibly TRBD2 on 6 matching bases. V lost 5 bases and J 4 bases, leaving 17 bases between the germline ends. Germline CDR1 and CDR2: LNHDA and SQIVND (reference sequence). The CDR3 has 15 residues. The CDR3 spells CASSRGAPARETQYF. The DNA for the CDR3 is TGTGCCAGTAGTCGCGGGGCACCCGCCCGAGAGACCCAGTACTTC. Looking up the rest from reference TRBV19 and TRBJ2-5 gives the full variable domain: DGGITQSPKYLFRKEGQNVTLSCEQNLNHDAMYWYRQDPGQGLRLIYYSQIVNDFQKGDIAEGYSVSREKKESFPLTVTSAQKNPTAFYLCASSRGAPARETQYFGPGTRLLVL.

There are a few counts of this clone. The rearrangement uses TRBV19 and TRBJ2-5; D possibly uses TRBD1 or TRBD2 (5 bases each). Trimming took 3 bases from V and 2 from J, leaving 10 bases between them. Per the germline V gene, CDR1 is LNHDA and CDR2 is SQIVND (reference sequence). This CDR3 is 14 amino acids long. CDR3 coding DNA: TGTGCCAGTAGTATGCAGGGCGGGCAAGAGACCCAGTACTTC. Encoded protein: CASSMQGGQETQYF.

This clone was found a few times. V gene TRBV30 combines with J gene TRBJ1-1, with D possibly matching TRBD1 (5 bases). The CDR3 spans 12 residues. Germline CDR1 is GTSNPN and CDR2 is SVGIG (reference sequence). V was pared by 3 bases and J by 2 bases, with 7 bases between. The CDR3: CAWRRGNTEAFF. CDR3 DNA sequence: TGTGCCTGGAGGAGGGGAAACACTGAAGCTTTCTTT.

This clone has only a few counts. The chain uses TRBV7-3 and TRBJ2-3; the D gene is possibly TRBD2 (5 bases). V shed 5 bases and J shed 0 bases, with 12 bases lying between them. This CDR3 spans 15 amino acids. In germline, CDR1 is SGHTA, CDR2 FQGTGA. CDR3 nucleotides: TGTGCCAGCAGCAGGTTAGCGAAAAGCACAGATACGCAGTATTTT. It specifies CASSRLAKSTDTQYF.

As concerns this clone: In the same sample, other DNA sequences code for this CDR3. The chain couples TRBV9 to TRBJ2-1; the D is unclear. CDR3 size: 13 residues. Germline CDR1 SGDLS, CDR2 YYNGEE. V gave up 0 bases and J gave up 5 bases, with 6 bases separating them. The CDR3 sequence: CASSVVDDNEQFF. The CDR3 DNA is TGTGCCAGCAGCGTAGTGGACGACAATGAGCAGTTCTTC.

V and J are TRBV11-3 and TRBJ2-1; 10 nucleotides align to TRBD2. V trimming: 5 bases; J trimming: 8 bases; junction bases outside the gene matches: 6. Germline CDR1 SGHNT, CDR2 YENEEA. The CDR3 is 14 residues long. The CDR3 DNA sequence: TGTGCCAGCAGCCCTAGCGGGAGTGGGGATGAGCAGTTCTTC. As protein: CASSPSGSGDEQFF.

This clone was seen more than once but under ten times. The chain recombines TRBV10-2 with TRBJ1-1; D perhaps matches TRBD1 (5 bases). Germline V gives CDR1 WSHSY, CDR2 SAAADI. V lost 4 bases and J 1 base, leaving 10 bases between the germline ends. The CDR3 runs to 14 residues. The CDR3 DNA sequence: TGCGCCAGCAGTGCGGGACGGCAGAACACTGAAGCTTTCTTT. This sequence encodes CASSAGRQNTEAFF.

This chain connects TRBV10-2 to TRBJ2-7, with 8 bases lining up with TRBD1. Trimming at V came to 8 bases and at J to 5 bases, leaving 2 bases not matched to a gene. Germline V lookup: CDR1 WSHSY, CDR2 SAAADI. This CDR3 has 11 amino acids. The CDR3 DNA sequence: TGCGCCAGCGCCAGGGGGCACGAGCAGTACTTC. It encodes CASARGHEQYF.

This clone has a handful of counts. The V call is TRBV6-4, the J call TRBJ2-3, with a possible D match to TRBD2 (6 bases). This CDR3 spans 17 amino acids. The germline CDR1 and CDR2 sequences are MRHNA and SNTAGT. The germline V and J ends were trimmed by 3 bases and 4 bases, with 20 bases remaining between them. CDR3 DNA: TGTGCCAGCAGTGAATTTGTTACAGGAGGGCCGTCAGATACGCAGTATTTT. Protein: CASSEFVTGGPSDTQYF.

This clone has just a few counts. This chain joins TRBV29-1 and TRBJ2-1; the match to TRBD2 covers 7 bases. The CDR3 is 14 amino acids. The ends lost 6 bases at V and 3 bases at J; junction bases unmatched: 8. Germline V gene sequence: CDR1 SQVTM, CDR2 ANQGSEA. The CDR3 spells CSVLPSGYYNEQFF. The CDR3 DNA sequence: TGCAGCGTGCTGCCTAGCGGATACTACAATGAGCAGTTCTTC.

V and J are TRBV9 and TRBJ1-2; D perhaps matches TRBD1 (5 bases). CDR1 is SGDLS and CDR2 is YYNGEE in the germline V gene. This CDR3 comprises 15 residues. The ends were cut back, 0 bases at V and 2 bases at J, with 11 bases in the middle. CDR3 DNA: TGTGCCAGCAGCGTAGTTGGGGGAATCAACTATGGCTACACCTTC. It translates to CASSVVGGINYGYTF. The full variable domain, completed using reference TRBV9 and TRBJ1-2, is DSGVTQTPKHLITATGQRVTLRCSPRSGDLSVYWYQQSLDQGLQFLIQYYNGEERAKGNILERFSAQQFPDLHSELNLSSLELGDSALYFCASSVVGGINYGYTFGSGTRLTVV.

The genes are TRBV18 and TRBJ2-1; possibly TRBD2 for D (7 bases). Per germline, CDR1 KGHSH and CDR2 LQKENI. Trimming cost V 9 bases and J 2 bases, with 14 bases left between them. The CDR3 is 14 residues long. Written as DNA, the CDR3 is TGTGCCAGTAAGCGGGACACCACCTACAATGAGCAGTTCTTC. Its protein product is CASKRDTTYNEQFF.

The chain uses TRBV27 and TRBJ2-5, with 7 positions matching TRBD1. Unmatched junction bases numbered 14, after V lost 8 bases and J lost 5 bases. The CDR3 extends over 15 amino acids. Germline values: CDR1 MNHEY, CDR2 SMNVEV (reference sequence). CDR3: CASGIRDSLWETQYF. The CDR3 DNA is TGTGCCAGCGGAATAAGGGACAGCCTTTGGGAGACCCAGTACTTC.

J is TRBJ1-4 and V is TRBV4-1; 9 bases agree with TRBD1. CDR3 length: 16 amino acids. Trimming removed 4 bases from V and 8 bases from J; junction bases left unmatched: 11. Per germline, CDR1 MGHRA and CDR2 YSYEKL. CDR3 residues: CASSRLQGAGLEKLFF. For the CDR3, the DNA is TGCGCCAGCAGCCGCTTACAGGGGGCAGGATTGGAAAAACTGTTTTTT.

The V call is TRBV7-9, the J call TRBJ1-5; D might be TRBD1 (5 bases). V was shortened by 5 bases and J by 4 bases, with 15 bases between the two germline ends. The CDR3 is made up of 15 amino acids. Germline lookup yields CDR1 SEHNR and CDR2 FQNEAQ (reference sequence). Written as DNA, the CDR3 is TGTGCCAGCAGCGCTACCGGGGCCTATAATCAGCCCCAGCATTTT. Encoded protein: CASSATGAYNQPQHF.

The genes are TRBV2 and TRBJ1-4; D is unclear. The CDR3 length is 13 residues. Trimming removed 8 bases from V and 7 bases from J, with 14 bases in between. Germline CDR1 and CDR2: SNHLY and FYNNEI. CDR3 region: CASVSGAGEKLFF. In nucleotides, the CDR3 is TGTGCCAGCGTGTCGGGAGCAGGTGAAAAACTGTTTTTT.

This rearrangement joins TRBV14 to TRBJ2-1; perhaps TRBD2 as D (6 bases). CDR1 and CDR2 (germline): SGHDN, FVKESK. CDR3 length equals 17 residues. V gave up 6 bases and J gave up 4 bases, with 22 bases separating them. CDR3 in amino acids: CASSPFRMGEEYNEQFF. CDR3 nucleotides: TGTGCCAGCAGTCCTTTCAGGATGGGGGAGGAGTACAATGAGCAGTTCTTC.

This clone was recorded a few times. J is TRBJ2-7 and V is TRBV11-1; D might be TRBD1 (6 bases). The CDR3 extends over 15 amino acids. CDR1 is SGHAT, CDR2 FQDESV, per germline (reference sequence). Trimming cost V 6 bases and J 0 bases, with 15 bases left between them. The CDR3 reads CASRPMTGSSYEQYF. CDR3 in DNA: TGTGCCAGCAGACCGATGACAGGCAGCTCCTACGAGCAGTACTTC.

The count of this clone is one. The chain couples TRBV7-2 to TRBJ2-1; 7 bases are a match to TRBD1. This CDR3 comprises 14 residues. With V trimmed by 0 bases and J by 7 bases, 3 bases remained unmatched. The germline V gene has CDR1 SGHTA and CDR2 FQGNSA. In DNA form, the CDR3 reads TGTGCCAGCAGCTTAGCAGGGGGCATAAATGAGCAGTTCTTC. Residues: CASSLAGGINEQFF.

CDR3 sequence reads: CASSLVGPGTEAFF. CDR3 in DNA: TGTGCCAGCAGCTTAGTTGGACCGGGGACTGAAGCTTTCTTT. The J gene is TRBJ1-1, the V gene TRBV11-2; D unclear. The CDR3 extends over 14 amino acids. V lost 1 base and J lost 5, with 11 bases in between. CDR1 SGHAT and CDR2 FQNNGV come from the germline V gene.

The J gene is TRBJ2-7, the V gene TRBV19; D possibly uses TRBD1 or TRBD2 (5 bases each). The CDR3 runs to 14 residues. V lost 5 bases and J 1 base, leaving 12 bases between the germline ends. Per the germline V gene, CDR1 is LNHDA and CDR2 is SQIVND (reference sequence). CDR3 residues: CASSWGRQSYEQYF. The CDR3 region has the DNA TGTGCCAGTAGTTGGGGACGCCAGTCCTACGAGCAGTACTTC.

The chain is built from TRBV27 and TRBJ2-1, with TRBD2 identical over 9 bases. Trimming took 6 bases from V and 9 from J; bases not matched to a gene: 9. Germline loops: CDR1 MNHEY, CDR2 SMNVEV (reference sequence). This CDR3 contains 14 residues. CDR3 sequence reads: CASRGVAGVPEQFF. In nucleotides, the CDR3 is TGTGCCAGCAGGGGGGTAGCGGGAGTTCCTGAGCAGTTCTTC.

The V call is TRBV2, the J call TRBJ2-7; a weak D match, TRBD1 (5 bases). Germline lookup yields CDR1 SNHLY and CDR2 FYNNEI. This CDR3 is built from 13 residues. The V end was cut by 7 bases, the J end by 0 bases, with 10 bases between. The CDR3 region has the DNA TGTGCCAGCACCGGACATCCCTCCTACGAGCAGTACTTC. The encoded protein is CASTGHPSYEQYF.

In this sample, this clone turned up a few times. The chain uses TRBV4-1 and TRBJ2-7; 8 nucleotides agree with TRBD2. V lost 1 base to trimming and J lost 1 base; unmatched junction nucleotides: 3. The CDR3 is made up of 15 amino acids. Germline lookup yields CDR1 MGHRA and CDR2 YSYEKL. Here the CDR3 DNA reads TGCGCCAGCAGCCAAGTAACGGGAGGGTCCTACGAGCAGTACTTC. It is translated as CASSQVTGGSYEQYF.

A few counts support this clone. The chain combines TRBV29-1 with TRBJ1-1, with no clear D. CDR1 is SQVTM, CDR2 ANQGSEA, per germline. The CDR3 runs 11 residues. Trimming took 6 bases from V and 1 from J, leaving 6 bases between them. CDR3 DNA sequence: TGCAGCGTCGTCCGGAACACTGAAGCTTTCTTT. It translates to CSVVRNTEAFF.

This chain joins TRBV6-5 and TRBJ2-3; no clear D. The CDR3 runs to 14 residues. CDR1 and CDR2 (germline): MNHEY, SVGAGI. V shed 2 bases and J shed 3 bases, with 9 bases lying between them. CDR3 coding DNA: TGTGCCAGCAGTTACCTGGGCCTGACAGATACGCAGTATTTT. This codes for CASSYLGLTDTQYF.

This clone was recorded a few times. The rearrangement links TRBV10-3 to TRBJ2-7, with D tentatively TRBD2 (6 bases). Between the trimmed V and J ends, which lost 8 bases and 5 bases, there was a span of 19 bases. This CDR3 comprises 14 residues. Germline V lookup: CDR1 ENHRY, CDR2 SYGVKD. CDR3 amino acids: CAISRSGEHNEQYV. The CDR3 nucleotides are TGTGCCATCTCTAGGTCGGGAGAACACAACGAGCAGTACGTC.

With regard to this clone: This may arise from a read error, as a much more abundant clone is one base away. V usage is TRBV19 and J usage is TRBJ2-4; maybe TRBD1 (5 bases). V was shortened by 3 bases and J by 6 bases, with 12 bases between the two germline ends. Looked up from germline, CDR1 is LNHDA and CDR2 is SQIVND (reference sequence). The length of the CDR3 is 14 residues. CDR3 bases: TGTGCCAGTAGTATCCTGGGGCAAATAAACATTCAGTACTTC. This sequence encodes CASSILGQINIQYF. Combining the CDR3 with reference TRBV19 and TRBJ2-4 gives the whole variable domain DGGITQSPKYLFRKEGQNVTLSCEQNLNHDAMYWYRQDPGQGLRLIYYSQIVNDFQKGDIAEGYSVSREKKESFPLTVTSAQKNPTAFYLCASSILGQINIQYFGAGTRLSVL.

This chain links TRBV29-1 with TRBJ2-7; 7 bases agree with TRBD2. This CDR3 is built from 16 residues. Trimming removed 1 base from V and 5 bases from J; junction bases left unmatched: 14. Germline CDR1 SQVTM, CDR2 ANQGSEA. CDR3 DNA: TGCAGCGTTGAAGTGGGGGACGGGAGGACCCTCAACGAGCAGTACTTC. Translating it yields CSVEVGDGRTLNEQYF.

This clone was observed a handful of times. The sample has other DNA sequences that encode this CDR3 too. This sequence joins TRBV7-2 and TRBJ2-5; TRBD2 aligns across 13 bases. The germline V gene encodes CDR1 SGHTA and CDR2 FQGNSA. CDR3 length: 16 amino acids. With V trimmed by 2 bases and J by 4 bases, 4 bases remained unmatched. DNA of the CDR3: TGTGCCAGCAGCTTAACTAGCGGGAGGGCCGGAGAGACCCAGTACTTC. This translates into CASSLTSGRAGETQYF.

This clone was observed a few times. V is TRBV6-5 and J is TRBJ2-5; TRBD2 agrees at 8 bases. Germline assignment: CDR1 MNHEY and CDR2 SVGAGI. Germline trimming cut 5 bases from V and 3 bases from J; bases unmatched to any gene: 5. The CDR3 spans 14 residues. DNA for the CDR3: TGTGCCAGCAGTAGCGGGGGTGGCGAAGAGACCCAGTACTTC. It codes for CASSSGGGEETQYF.

This chain connects TRBV7-7 to TRBJ2-1; D gene unclear. The CDR3 contains 16 residues. CDR1 SSHAT and CDR2 FNYEAQ come from the germline V gene (reference sequence). Trimming left V 5 bases short and J 7 bases short, with 21 bases between. CDR3 sequence reads: CASSAPGLRQINEQFF. CDR3 DNA: TGTGCCAGCAGCGCACCGGGCCTCCGCCAGATTAATGAGCAGTTCTTC.